Following are 23 T cell receptor beta chains from one sample sequenced in a study of CD8+CD57+ T cells in acquired aplastic anemia. For CDR3 and TCR beta VDJ profiling, genomic DNA was the template used. TCRdb reanalysed the reads using MiXCR and keeps one entry per CDR3 protein. The profile shows around 150,000 distinct CDR3 sequences, around 40% of them singletons. Specimen: sorted CD4+, CD8+, or CD8+CD57+ T cells (not recorded which) from PBMCs. These receptors were obtained from a human donor in good health.

This clonotype occurred many times. An end of the junction does not agree with germline; a read error may underlie this. This chain links TRBV12-3 or TRBV12-4 with TRBJ1-1; D unresolved. The CDR3 runs to 12 residues. This CDR3 is CASSSETVEQTF. CDR3 coding DNA: TGTGCCAGCAGTTCCGAAACGGTGGAACAGACGTTT.

About this clonotype: This may arise from a read error, as a much more abundant clone is one base away. The rearrangement uses TRBV4-1 and TRBJ1-2; no reliable D call. V gave up 3 bases and J gave up 6 bases, with 20 bases separating them. CDR1 and CDR2 from the germline V gene are MGHRA and YSYEKL. CDR3 length: 16 residues. The CDR3 loop is CASSHNSAGVNHGYTF. As DNA, the CDR3 is TGCGCCAGCAGCCACAACTCAGCCGGGGTGAACCATGGCTACACCTTC.

Concerning this clonotype itself: A much larger clonotype is one base distant, so this may be a read error. The chain has TRBV5-1 and TRBJ1-2; TRBD1 matches 8 bases. This CDR3 spans 14 amino acids. Germline lookup yields CDR1 SGHRS and CDR2 YFSETQ. CDR3 region: CTSSTRTGHYGYTF. The CDR3 DNA reads TGCACCAGCAGCACTAGGACAGGGCACTATGGCTACACCTTC.

V usage is TRBV24-1 and J usage is TRBJ1-5, with no clear D. V was shortened by 9 bases and J by 4 bases, with 9 bases between the two germline ends. The V gene's germline CDR1 is KGHDR and CDR2 SFDVKD. This CDR3 is built from 12 residues. CDR3 residues: CATQTLNQPQHF. CDR3 sequence (DNA): TGTGCCACCCAGACGCTAAATCAGCCCCAGCATTTT.

Turning to this clonotype: One base away lies a much larger clone, so this may be a sequencing read error. Here the CDR3 omits its conserved ending phenylalanine or tryptophan, so a read error is the likely source. V gene TRBV20-1 combines with J gene TRBJ1-4, with a possible D match to TRBD1 (6 bases). The CDR3 has 13 residues. Germline CDR1 reads DFQATT; CDR2 reads SNEGSKA (reference sequence). The V gene lost 7 bases and the J gene lost 5 bases, with 14 bases spanning the gap. CDR3 in amino acids: CSVTDSMNEKLFC. In DNA, the CDR3 is TGCAGTGTTACGGACAGTATGAATGAAAAACTGTTTTGT.

The chain joins TRBV20-1 to TRBJ2-7, with no clear D. The CDR3 loop spans 11 amino acids. CDR1 is DFQATT, CDR2 SNEGSKA, per germline (reference sequence). The germline V and J ends were trimmed by 2 bases and 3 bases, with 5 bases remaining between them. The CDR3 protein is CSARLVYEQYF. CDR3 coding DNA: TGCAGTGCTAGACTAGTCTACGAGCAGTACTTC.

This clonotype has at least ten counts. The J gene is TRBJ1-5, the V gene TRBV2; 7 bases are shared with TRBD1. Germline values: CDR1 SNHLY, CDR2 FYNNEI. J was trimmed by 4 bases and V by 6 bases; bases with no gene match: 6. The CDR3 runs 14 residues. The CDR3 here is CASRVAQGNQPQHF. For the CDR3, the DNA is TGTGCCAGCAGAGTCGCACAGGGGAATCAGCCCCAGCATTTT.

Comments on this clonotype: In this CDR3 the conserved last residue, phenylalanine or tryptophan, is missing, so a read error is likely. The chain couples TRBV9 to TRBJ2-7; D gene unclear. The CDR3 spans 14 residues. With 4 bases removed from V and 5 bases from J, the gap between germline ends came to 16 bases. Germline V gene lookup returns CDR1 SGDLS and CDR2 YYNGEE. The CDR3 sequence: CASSLEATSHEQYL. CDR3 nucleotide sequence: TGTGCCAGCAGCCTAGAGGCGACTTCCCACGAGCAGTACCTC.

This clonotype occurred a few times. A much more abundant neighbour one base away suggests this may be a read error. The chain is built from TRBV9 and TRBJ2-2; possible D gene TRBD1, 6 bases. CDR3 length: 15 residues. Germline CDR1 is SGDLS and CDR2 is YYNGEE. Trimming left V 3 bases short and J 7 bases short, with 16 bases between. In DNA, the CDR3 is TGTGCCAGCAGCGCCATTACAGGGAATGGCGGGGAGCTGTTTTTT. Amino acids: CASSAITGNGGELFF.

This clonotype was counted at least ten times. This chain joins TRBV29-1 and TRBJ1-1; 7 bases align to TRBD1. V shed 6 bases, J shed 2 bases, and the junction held 9 bases outside the gene matches. The length of the CDR3 is 14 residues. Germline CDR1 SQVTM, CDR2 ANQGSEA. The CDR3 region is CSVARDSINTEAFF. The CDR3 nucleotides read TGCAGCGTCGCGCGGGACAGCATCAACACTGAAGCTTTCTTT.

V is TRBV7-7 and J is TRBJ2-7, with D unresolved. The CDR3 contains 14 residues. Germline V gives CDR1 SSHAT, CDR2 FNYEAQ (reference sequence). V lost 1 base to trimming and J lost 7 bases, with 14 bases between them. This chain's CDR3 is CASSLGLAESEQYF. The CDR3 nucleotides are TGTGCCAGCAGCTTAGGGTTAGCAGAGTCGGAGCAGTACTTC.

The chain carries TRBV9 and TRBJ2-7, with TRBD2 matching over 7 bases. Germline V lookup: CDR1 SGDLS, CDR2 YYNGEE. With 0 bases clipped from V and 2 bases from J, the junction kept 5 bases outside the gene matches. This CDR3 has 15 residues. The CDR3 is CASSVDGGSPYEQYF. The DNA of the CDR3 is TGTGCCAGCAGCGTAGATGGCGGGAGTCCCTACGAGCAGTACTTC.

The V gene is TRBV10-3, the J gene TRBJ2-1; 7 nucleotides line up with TRBD2. The V segment lost 3 bases and the J segment 8 bases; nucleotides outside the gene matches: 10. This CDR3 is built from 15 residues. Germline CDR1 reads ENHRY; CDR2 reads SYGVKD. The CDR3 DNA follows: TGTGCCATCAGTGATAGGGAGGGCCCGTCAGATGAGCAGTTCTTC. It translates to CAISDREGPSDEQFF.

V and J are TRBV7-8 and TRBJ1-1; D call uncertain. In germline, CDR1 is SGHVS, CDR2 FQNEAQ. V was shortened by 6 bases and J by 0 bases, with 14 bases between the two germline ends. The CDR3 is 15 amino acids. The CDR3 reads CASSREDGLNTEAFF. For the CDR3, the DNA is TGTGCCAGCAGTAGGGAAGACGGGCTGAACACTGAAGCTTTCTTT.

J is TRBJ2-5 and V is TRBV7-2; D may be TRBD2 (7 bases). V was pared by 2 bases and J by 4 bases, with 17 bases between. Germline CDR1 SGHTA, CDR2 FQGNSA. This CDR3 has 16 amino acids. Here the CDR3 DNA reads TGTGCCAGCAGCTTACTCGGCGGGGGCCGGTTAGAGACCCAGTACTTC. Protein: CASSLLGGGRLETQYF.

The chain recombines TRBV28 with TRBJ2-3; D is perhaps TRBD1 (6 bases). Trimming shortened V by 3 bases and J by 2 bases, and 12 bases separated the two germline ends. The CDR3 is 15 amino acids. Germline V gives CDR1 MDHEN, CDR2 SYDVKM. In DNA form, the CDR3 reads TGTGCCAGCAGTTTGTTGGGGGCGTTCACAGATACGCAGTATTTT. Translation gives CASSLLGAFTDTQYF.

In its sample, this clonotype was seen many times. The chain recombines TRBV7-2 with TRBJ2-1; no reliable D call. The CDR3 length is 11 residues. Per the germline V gene, CDR1 is SGHTA and CDR2 is FQGNSA. V dropped 6 bases and J dropped 5 bases, with 5 bases sitting between them. DNA for the CDR3: TGTGCCAGCAGATTGAACAATGAGCAGTTCTTC. This translates into CASRLNNEQFF.

This clonotype was seen at least ten times. The chain employs TRBV7-3 and TRBJ2-7, with 10 bases lining up with TRBD1. CDR3 length: 16 amino acids. V lost 1 base, J lost 7 bases, and 10 bases stayed unmatched. Germline CDR1 and CDR2: SGHTA and FQGTGA. In DNA form, the CDR3 reads TGTGCCAGCAGCTTAAGGGTTGGGGACAGGGGAGGAGAGCAGTACTTC. This translates into CASSLRVGDRGGEQYF. The whole variable domain, filled in from reference TRBV7-3 and TRBJ2-7, reads GAGVSQTPSNKVTEKGKYVELRCDPISGHTALYWYRQSLGQGPEFLIYFQGTGAADDSGLPNDRFFAVRPEGSVSTLKIQRTERGDSAVYLCASSLRVGDRGGEQYFGPGTRLTVT.

The J gene is TRBJ1-2, the V gene TRBV7-9; TRBD1 aligns across 7 bases. Germline-derived CDR1 and CDR2 are SEHNR and FQNEAQ (reference sequence). This CDR3 spans 12 amino acids. J lost 7 bases, V lost 5 bases, and 4 bases had no gene match. As DNA, the CDR3 is TGTGCCAGCAGCGCCACAGGGGCTGGCTACACCTTC. Its translation is CASSATGAGYTF.

The genes are TRBV6-5 and TRBJ1-5; D ambiguous. Per the germline V gene, CDR1 is MNHEY and CDR2 is SVGAGI. The CDR3 length is 12 residues. V lost 2 bases and J lost 13, with 12 bases in between. CDR3 nucleotide sequence: TGTGCCAGCAGTTACGCCAAGCAGGATCAGCATTTT. Protein sequence: CASSYAKQDQHF.

This clonotype was detected ten times or more. The chain combines TRBV19 with TRBJ2-2; D might be TRBD1 or TRBD2, each matching 5 bases. CDR1 is LNHDA, CDR2 SQIVND, per germline (reference sequence). Trimming removed 6 bases from V and 4 bases from J, with 15 bases in between. This CDR3 has 15 amino acids. The CDR3 spells CASSREGFGTGELFF. CDR3 in DNA: TGTGCCAGTAGCCGAGAGGGGTTTGGCACCGGGGAGCTGTTTTTT.

The genes are TRBV7-6 and TRBJ2-7; 11 nucleotides agree with TRBD2. The CDR3 contains 14 residues. After removal of 0 bases from V and 6 bases from J, the junction contained 1 base not matched to a gene. CDR1 is SGHVS and CDR2 is FNYEAQ in the germline V gene. The CDR3 here is CASSLALAGGEQYF. Written as DNA, the CDR3 is TGTGCCAGCAGCTTAGCCCTAGCGGGAGGCGAGCAGTACTTC.

This clonotype came up a few times. The chain carries TRBV25-1 and TRBJ2-5; no definite D call. V lost 0 bases and J 2 bases, leaving 10 bases between the germline ends. This CDR3 is 15 amino acids long. Germline V lookup: CDR1 MGHDK, CDR2 SYGVNS. The CDR3 nucleotides are TGTGCCAGCAGTGAATATAAGGCGGATCAAGAGACCCAGTACTTC. It is translated as CASSEYKADQETQYF.